The T cell receptor (beta chain) under discussion was sequenced for a study of OX40 agonist ivuxolimab in advanced cancers. Overall study context: Ivuxolimab, an antibody acting as an agonist of OX40 (CD134), was used to treat patients. Patients received intravenous ivuxolimab every 2 weeks at 0.01 to 10 mg/kg. Participants could have had prior anti-PD-1, anti-PD-L1 or anti-CTLA-4 therapy, and less than 45% had some. Three individuals attained partial responses, comprising one hepatocellular carcinoma case and two cutaneous melanoma cases.

Germline V lookup: CDR1 SGDLS, CDR2 YYNGEE. Trimming cost V 0 bases and J 9 bases, with 15 bases left between them. The CDR3 is made up of 14 amino acids. TCRdb's table, derived via immunoSEQ multiplex PCR, lists solely in-frame clones and lacks some. The sample carries about 61,000 clones, approximately 86% recorded once. Specimen: CD4+ or CD8+ T cells sorted from blood, collected in a trial of the OX40 agonist ivuxolimab. The chain combines TRBV9 with TRBJ1-2; D call uncertain. The source is an adult with an advanced solid tumor such as melanoma, head and neck, liver or kidney cancer. The CDR3 region is CASSVVAAAGSYTF. The CDR3 DNA sequence: TGTGCCAGCAGCGTAGTGGCAGCAGCGGGGAGCTACACCTTC.